This T cell receptor beta chain was retrieved from a study of T-cell reconstitution after alpha-beta-depleted transplantation in children. This clonotype was seen a handful of times. The CDR3 covers 14 residues. Trimming stripped 5 bases from V and 6 bases from J, with 16 bases between. CDR1 is MNHNS, CDR2 SASEGT, per germline. The TCRbeta library incorporated unique molecular identifiers. TCRdb re-derived calls from the PCR reads in MiXCR, one entry per CDR3 protein. The sample has around 360,000 distinct CDR3 sequences; under 13% are singletons. The receptor comes from a human donor who donated a stem cell graft to a child with acute lymphoblastic leukemia. The gene calls are TRBV6-1 and TRBJ1-2; D is possibly TRBD1 (6 bases). The specimen comprised PBMCs from the stem cell graft donor, sampled from the stem cell graft. CDR3 region: CASSTGTGRHGYTF. Here the CDR3 DNA reads TGTGCCAGCAGTACCGGAACAGGGCGCCATGGCTACACCTTC.